This TCR beta chain was observed in a study of shared clonotypes between healthy human individuals. Germline CDR1 SGHDN, CDR2 FVKESK. The V end was cut by 1 base, the J end by 5 bases, with 15 bases between. CDR3 length: 15 residues. Assay used: immunoSEQ multiplex PCR; TCRdb lists only in-frame clones, some missing. The sample has more than 2,000,000 clones; about 92% are singletons. The donors were adults (healthy and HIV-negative) with no recent acute infections or vaccinations. The receptor comes from a man aged 18 to 30 in good health. Sequencing was performed on naive CD4+ T cells sorted from blood. Subset: CD45RA+ positively selected. This chain uses TRBV14 with TRBJ2-7; no firm D call. CDR3 region: CASSQVGRKSHEQYF. CDR3 bases: TGTGCCAGCAGCCAAGTCGGCAGGAAGTCCCACGAGCAGTACTTC.